Presented here are 8 T cell receptor beta chains from one specimen sequenced in a study of cytomegalovirus exposure and HLA in healthy donors. The PCR ran on 60 Vbeta and 13 Jbeta primers. Libraries were prepared by immunoSEQ multiplex PCR; TCRdb keeps only in-frame clonotypes and omits some of them. The sample yields over 120,000 clones, roughly 80% seen once. Input material: PBMCs. These receptors all come from a man aged 35-49 years in good health and CMV-seronegative.

The chain has TRBV19 and TRBJ1-1; D possibly corresponds to TRBD1 (5 bases). This CDR3 comprises 16 residues. Germline V gene sequence: CDR1 LNHDA, CDR2 SQIVND (reference sequence). V was cut by 3 bases and J by 1 base, with 15 bases left in between. CDR3: CASSIGAGGSNTEAFF. CDR3 DNA: TGTGCCAGTAGTATTGGGGCAGGAGGGTCGAACACTGAAGCTTTCTTT.

Only one count was recorded for this clone. The chain has TRBV6-1 and TRBJ1-2; tentatively, D is TRBD1 (6 bases). This CDR3 is built from 14 residues. Deletions cut 3 bases from V and 7 bases from J, with 15 bases between. Germline V gene lookup returns CDR1 MNHNS and CDR2 SASEGT. This CDR3 reads CASSDTAGVGGYTF. For the CDR3, the DNA is TGTGCCAGCAGTGATACCGCAGGGGTGGGTGGCTACACCTTC.

The rearrangement joins TRBV7-2 to TRBJ2-3; 7 nucleotides line up with TRBD1. Germline lookup yields CDR1 SGHTA and CDR2 FQGNSA. There are 16 residues in the CDR3. J was trimmed by 9 bases and V by 5 bases; bases with no gene match: 17. CDR3 in DNA: TGTGCCAGCAGCAACCGACAGGGAATTAGTTCGGAGACGCAGTATTTT. Translating it yields CASSNRQGISSETQYF.

This clone was seen a handful of times. The rearrangement uses TRBV2 and TRBJ2-2; a weak D match, TRBD1 (5 bases). CDR3 length: 15 residues. The ends were cut back, 7 bases at V and 0 bases at J, with 12 bases in the middle. CDR1 and CDR2 (germline): SNHLY, FYNNEI. CDR3 amino acids: CASKEQATNTGELFF. In nucleotides, the CDR3 is TGTGCCAGCAAGGAACAGGCCACGAACACCGGGGAGCTGTTTTTT.

This clone was picked up one time. This chain joins TRBV30 and TRBJ2-1; D is uncertain. Germline CDR1 reads GTSNPN; CDR2 reads SVGIG (reference sequence). This CDR3 region has 11 residues. V was trimmed by 4 bases and J by 9 bases, leaving 10 bases between them. CDR3 coding DNA: TGTGCCTGGACCGGCGGATTTGAGCAGTTCTTC. This gives the protein CAWTGGFEQFF.

The genes are TRBV6-4 and TRBJ1-6; 11 nucleotides match TRBD1. Germline-derived CDR1 and CDR2 are MRHNA and SNTAGT. V lost 3 bases and J lost 9; bases outside the gene matches: 4. The CDR3 has 15 residues. CDR3 in DNA: TGTGCCAGCAGTGAATTGGACAGGGGGCTTTCACCCCTCCACTTT. Translating gives CASSELDRGLSPLHF.

The chain is built from TRBV19 and TRBJ2-3; 7 bases line up with TRBD1. There are 14 residues in the CDR3. The V segment lost 3 bases and the J segment 4 bases; nucleotides outside the gene matches: 4. Per the germline V gene, CDR1 is LNHDA and CDR2 is SQIVND (reference sequence). The CDR3 is CASSMRQGADTQYF. The CDR3 nucleotides read TGTGCCAGTAGTATGCGGCAGGGGGCAGATACGCAGTATTTT.

A note on this clone: The conserved phenylalanine or tryptophan is not found at the CDR3 terminus, so this likely reflects a read error. This chain joins TRBV7-9 and TRBJ1-6; 7 bases fit TRBD1. Germline CDR1 is SEHNR and CDR2 is FQNEAQ (reference sequence). The CDR3 consists of 14 residues. V was clipped by 3 bases and J by 9 bases; unmatched bases: 5. CDR3 in amino acids: CASSLDSGGSPLHV. The CDR3 nucleotides are TGTGCCAGCAGCTTGGATTCAGGGGGTTCACCCCTCCACGTT.